Shown below are 18 T cell receptor beta chains from a single sample sequenced in a study of blood T cell repertoires in COVID-19. Here immunoSEQ multiplex PCR was the method, and the copy in TCRdb shows in-frame clones only, minus some. The repertoire holds approximately 11,000 clones, with about 85% as singletons. The sequenced sample consisted of peripheral blood. Receptor source: a man aged 30 to 45 with active or convalescent COVID-19.

The chain recombines TRBV7-8 with TRBJ2-3; D perhaps matches TRBD1 (5 bases). This CDR3 has 16 residues. The V gene lost 1 base and the J gene lost 3 bases, with 14 bases spanning the gap. The V gene's germline CDR1 is SGHVS and CDR2 FQNEAQ. CDR3 region: CASSLVSGQSTDTQYF. The DNA for the CDR3 is TGTGCCAGCAGCTTAGTCTCAGGGCAGAGTACAGATACGCAGTATTTT. The full variable domain, with the rest looked up from reference TRBV7-8 and TRBJ2-3, is GAGVSQSPRYKVAKRGQDVALRCDPISGHVSLFWYQQALGQGPEFLTYFQNEAQLDKSGLPSDRFFAERPEGSVSTLKIQRTQQEDSAVYLCASSLVSGQSTDTQYFGPGTRLTVL.

The CDR3 reads CASSLAANNEQFF. Written as DNA, the CDR3 is TGTGCCAGCAGCCTGGCCGCCAACAATGAGCAGTTCTTC. The chain combines TRBV7-6 with TRBJ2-1; D gene ambiguous. V lost 5 bases, J lost 5 bases, and 10 bases lay in between. The CDR3 runs 13 residues. Germline V gene data show CDR1 as SGHVS and CDR2 as FNYEAQ.

The chain uses TRBV6-5 and TRBJ2-7; the D gene is possibly TRBD1 (6 bases). Germline CDR1 MNHEY, CDR2 SVGAGI. The CDR3 is 14 amino acids. With 6 bases removed from V and 2 bases from J, the gap between germline ends came to 14 bases. For the CDR3, the DNA is TGTGCCAGCAGGGACAGCCTCTCGACCTACGAGCAGTACGTC. Protein sequence: CASRDSLSTYEQYV.

Only a few counts were recorded for this clone. This chain links TRBV6-5 with TRBJ1-2, with TRBD1 matching 8 bases. Germline values: CDR1 MNHEY, CDR2 SVGAGI. The CDR3 is 14 amino acids. The J segment lost 8 bases and the V segment lost 6 bases, leaving 11 bases of the junction unmatched. This CDR3 reads CASSRTPGGGGYTF. The CDR3 DNA sequence: TGTGCCAGCAGCCGTACCCCAGGGGGCGGGGGCTACACCTTC.

The CDR3 loop reads CASSEALGTGSSYNSPLHF. CDR3 sequence (DNA): TGTGCCAGCAGTGAAGCGCTTGGGACAGGGAGCTCCTATAATTCACCCCTCCACTTT. The chain is built from TRBV2 and TRBJ1-6; 9 bases line up with TRBD1. The trim removed 0 bases at V and 0 bases at J, leaving 6 bases unmatched. From germline, CDR1 is SNHLY and CDR2 FYNNEI. The CDR3 has 19 amino acids.

The chain uses TRBV5-6 and TRBJ2-5; a weak D match, TRBD2 (6 bases). The V and J ends lost 4 bases and 1 base respectively, with 11 bases between them. The CDR3 is made up of 14 amino acids. Germline CDR1 is SGHDT and CDR2 is YYEEEE. The DNA of the CDR3 is TGTGCCAGCAGCCTCGCGGGGATCCAAGAGACCCAGTACTTC. Translating it yields CASSLAGIQETQYF. The variable domain in full, completed from reference TRBV5-6 and TRBJ2-5, reads DAGVTQSPTHLIKTRGQQVTLRCSPKSGHDTVSWYQQALGQGPQFIFQYYEEEERQRGNFPDRFSGHQFPNYSSELNVNALLLGDSALYLCASSLAGIQETQYFGPGTRLLVL.

The chain recombines TRBV6-5 with TRBJ2-7; D is perhaps TRBD1 (5 bases). Looked up from germline, CDR1 is MNHEY and CDR2 is SVGAGI. The V and J ends lost 4 bases and 1 base respectively, with 11 bases between them. The CDR3 contains 14 residues. CDR3: CASSSGPSSYEQYF. The CDR3 region has the DNA TGTGCCAGCAGTTCAGGGCCATCTTCCTACGAGCAGTACTTC.

V gene TRBV19 combines with J gene TRBJ2-3; TRBD2 matches 9 bases. V lost 1 base to trimming and J lost 6 bases; unmatched junction nucleotides: 5. The CDR3 covers 15 residues. The germline gives CDR1 LNHDA, CDR2 SQIVND (reference sequence). This CDR3 is CASSIALGLADTQYF. CDR3 sequence (DNA): TGTGCCAGTAGTATAGCCCTCGGACTAGCGGATACGCAGTATTTT.

The V call is TRBV2, the J call TRBJ1-1, with a possible D match to TRBD1 (6 bases). Per the germline V gene, CDR1 is SNHLY and CDR2 is FYNNEI. Trimming removed 4 bases from V and 11 bases from J, with 17 bases in between. The CDR3 covers 13 residues. In nucleotides, the CDR3 is TGTGCCAGCAGTGTGAACCTACAGGGACGGGCTTTCTTT. Translating gives CASSVNLQGRAFF.

The J gene is TRBJ1-1, the V gene TRBV19; D gene unclear. V was clipped by 5 bases and J by 1 base, with 11 bases between them. Germline V gene sequence: CDR1 LNHDA, CDR2 SQIVND (reference sequence). The CDR3 runs to 14 residues. The CDR3 DNA sequence: TGTGCCAGTAGTCTCAACCAGGAGAACACTGAAGCTTTCTTT. It yields the protein CASSLNQENTEAFF.

This clone was seen a single time. The V gene is TRBV12-3 or TRBV12-4, the J gene TRBJ1-1; 8 bases are a match to TRBD1. The V and J ends lost 5 bases and 7 bases, in that order; junction bases with no gene match: 6. The CDR3 length is 13 residues. This CDR3 reads CASSPGQGGEAFF. The CDR3 nucleotides read TGTGCCAGCAGTCCTGGACAGGGAGGTGAAGCTTTCTTT.

The chain recombines TRBV11-2 with TRBJ1-6; TRBD1 matches at 7 bases. Germline V gene sequence: CDR1 SGHAT, CDR2 FQNNGV. J lost 8 bases, V lost 5 bases, and 9 bases had no gene match. The CDR3 is 15 residues long. The CDR3 sequence is CASSQTGAGDSPLHF. CDR3 DNA sequence: TGTGCCAGCAGCCAAACAGGGGCCGGGGATTCACCCCTCCACTTT.

V gene TRBV2 combines with J gene TRBJ2-1; 11 positions agree with TRBD1. Per germline, CDR1 SNHLY and CDR2 FYNNEI. CDR3 length equals 15 residues. With V trimmed by 8 bases and J by 9 bases, 12 bases remained unmatched. CDR3 bases: TGTGCCAGCGAAAGGGACAGGGGGAATTTTGGTGAGCAGTTCTTC. Translating it yields CASERDRGNFGEQFF.

The V gene is TRBV4-1, the J gene TRBJ2-1; 10 positions agree with TRBD2. The CDR3 is 16 residues long. V shed 0 bases, J shed 6 bases, and the junction held 5 bases outside the gene matches. CDR1 is MGHRA and CDR2 is YSYEKL in the germline V gene. CDR3 DNA sequence: TGCGCCAGCAGCCAAGAGAGGTTAGCGGGGGGCAATGAGCAGTTCTTC. This translates into CASSQERLAGGNEQFF.

This clone was recorded once. The rearrangement uses TRBV15 and TRBJ2-7; D ambiguous. Per germline, CDR1 LNHNV and CDR2 YYDKDF (reference sequence). This CDR3 has 13 residues. Trimming stripped 0 bases from V and 5 bases from J, with 8 bases between. Here the CDR3 reads CATSREPTHEQYV. The CDR3 coding sequence is TGTGCCACCAGCAGAGAGCCAACACACGAGCAGTACGTC.

This rearrangement joins TRBV5-5 to TRBJ2-3; 14 bases fit TRBD2. The CDR3 consists of 17 residues. The germline CDR1 and CDR2 sequences are SGHKS and YYEKEE (reference sequence). Trimming at V came to 4 bases and at J to 3 bases, leaving 7 bases not matched to a gene. This CDR3 is CASSRLTSGGETDTQYF. CDR3 DNA: TGTGCCAGCAGCCGCCTGACTAGCGGGGGGGAGACAGATACGCAGTATTTT.

This clone was seen a handful of times. The V call is TRBV12-3 or TRBV12-4, the J call TRBJ1-2, with 8 bases aligning to TRBD1. This CDR3 contains 13 residues. J lost 6 bases, V lost 6 bases, and 6 bases had no gene match. DNA for the CDR3: TGTGCCAGCAGCCCGGACAGGGAGGATGGCTACACCTTC. Protein: CASSPDREDGYTF.

The chain uses TRBV5-1 and TRBJ2-1, with 7 positions matching TRBD2. This CDR3 has 15 residues. Germline V gene lookup returns CDR1 SGHRS and CDR2 YFSETQ. V was clipped by 4 bases and J by 5 bases; unmatched bases: 9. The CDR3 is CASSPGGGSDNEQFF. CDR3 sequence (DNA): TGCGCCAGCAGCCCTGGGGGGGGGTCCGACAATGAGCAGTTCTTC.